What follows is one TCR beta chain and its context. This specimen comes from a study of identifying expanded T cells in peripheral blood. Clones were sequenced by immunoSEQ multiplex PCR, and TCRdb holds only the in-frame ones, with some missing. Of 97,000 or so clones listed, around 88% are singletons. No infections or other immune events were documented during collection. The CDR3 length is 15 residues. The germline V gene encodes CDR1 LNHDA and CDR2 SQIVND (reference sequence). V was pared by 2 bases and J by 1 base, with 9 bases between. The sequenced material came from blood. This chain connects TRBV19 to TRBJ2-1; tentative D call: TRBD2 (6 bases). The receptor comes from a person aged 18 to 75 in good health. This CDR3 is CASSILEGSYNEQFF. In DNA form, the CDR3 reads TGTGCCAGTAGTATACTGGAGGGATCCTACAATGAGCAGTTCTTC. The whole variable domain, remainder taken from reference TRBV19 and TRBJ2-1, is DGGITQSPKYLFRKEGQNVTLSCEQNLNHDAMYWYRQDPGQGLRLIYYSQIVNDFQKGDIAEGYSVSREKKESFPLTVTSAQKNPTAFYLCASSILEGSYNEQFFGPGTRLTVL.